What follows are 8 T cell receptor beta chains derived from one specimen sequenced in a study of T cell repertoires in cytomegalovirus infection. TCRdb re-called the reads through MiXCR, storing one row per CDR3 protein. The sample includes under 200,000 distinct CDR3 sequences, roughly 28% of them seen just once. The specimen sequenced was PBMCs. These receptors were collected from a human donor in good health (CMV status not recorded). Some clones in this sample may be carry-over from other donors' samples.

CDR3 DNA: TGTGCCAGCAGCTCACGGGAAGAACTGGGGGAGCTGTTTTTT. This encodes CASSSREELGELFF. This chain links TRBV11-3 with TRBJ2-2, with a tentative D call TRBD2 (5 bases). The CDR3 extends over 14 amino acids. Germline V gene sequence: CDR1 SGHNT, CDR2 YENEEA. The V end was cut by 4 bases, the J end by 8 bases, with 14 bases between.

The CDR3 spells CASSLEGHGYTF. In nucleotides, the CDR3 is TGTGCCAGCAGCTTAGAGGGCCATGGCTACACCTTC. The J gene is TRBJ1-2, the V gene TRBV7-2; D gene ambiguous. Trimming took off 1 base at V and 6 bases at J, with 6 bases between the two ends. CDR1 is SGHTA and CDR2 is FQGNSA in the germline V gene. There are 12 residues in the CDR3.

This clonotype was found many times. V usage is TRBV7-2 and J usage is TRBJ1-1, with TRBD1 as a possible D gene (5 bases). The length of the CDR3 is 14 residues. Germline CDR1 SGHTA, CDR2 FQGNSA. The V gene lost 2 bases and the J gene lost 2 bases, with 9 bases spanning the gap. CDR3 DNA: TGTGCCAGCAGCTTAAGCAGGGCTAACACTGAAGCTTTCTTT. This translates into CASSLSRANTEAFF.

The V call is TRBV29-1, the J call TRBJ2-1; D is possibly TRBD1 (6 bases). This CDR3 spans 12 amino acids. Trimming left V 5 bases short and J 4 bases short, with 9 bases between. Germline CDR1 and CDR2: SQVTM and ANQGSEA. CDR3 loop: CSVNREYNEQFF. The CDR3 nucleotides are TGCAGCGTTAACAGGGAATACAATGAGCAGTTCTTC.

The chain uses TRBV6-1 and TRBJ2-1, with D uncertain. The V end was cut by 6 bases, the J end by 3 bases, with 9 bases between. Germline V gene data show CDR1 as MNHNS and CDR2 as SASEGT. This CDR3 spans 13 amino acids. DNA of the CDR3: TGTGCCAGCAGGCAGCAGGTCTACAATGAGCAGTTCTTC. This sequence encodes CASRQQVYNEQFF.

The genes are TRBV2 and TRBJ1-2; 9 nucleotides agree with TRBD1. The J segment lost 6 bases and the V segment lost 6 bases, leaving 5 bases of the junction unmatched. The length of the CDR3 is 13 residues. CDR1 and CDR2 (germline): SNHLY, FYNNEI. CDR3 sequence: CASRLTGGDGYTF. The CDR3 bases are TGTGCCAGCAGACTTACAGGGGGCGATGGCTACACCTTC.

This clonotype came up a few times. This sequence joins TRBV11-2 and TRBJ2-7; D perhaps matches TRBD1 (5 bases). Trimming removed 0 bases at V and 6 bases at J, with 9 bases between. Germline CDR1 reads SGHAT; CDR2 reads FQNNGV. The length of the CDR3 is 13 residues. The chain's CDR3 is CASSLESGFEQYF. CDR3 DNA sequence: TGTGCCAGCAGCTTAGAATCAGGGTTCGAGCAGTACTTC.

This clonotype appeared many times. The gene calls are TRBV11-3 and TRBJ2-6, with a tentative D call TRBD2 (6 bases). Trimming pared 3 bases from V and 2 bases from J, leaving 8 bases between. The CDR3 loop spans 15 amino acids. Germline loops: CDR1 SGHNT, CDR2 YENEEA. The CDR3 DNA is TGTGCCAGCAGCTTGGGGGGAGCTGGGGCCAACGTCCTGACTTTC. Protein: CASSLGGAGANVLTF.